Listed below are T cell receptor beta chains from one sample, sequenced in a study of T cell repertoires in cytomegalovirus infection. TCRdb re-called the reads with MiXCR, one entry per CDR3 protein. The data show fewer than 300,000 distinct CDR3 sequences, under 30% seen once. Sequenced: PBMCs. The receptors stem from a human donor in good health (CMV status not recorded). Some clones in this sample may be carry-over from other donors' samples. Each CDR3 is given without its conserved first and last residue.

j_call | v_call | cdr3_aa
TRBJ2-5 | TRBV28 | ASTSPAGGGETQY
TRBJ1-2 | TRBV28 | ASRQGAFGYT
TRBJ1-4 | TRBV7-2 | ASGSPGGPNEKLF
TRBJ2-1 | TRBV20-1 | SAFKTGNEQF
TRBJ1-1 | TRBV28 | ASSTDTHTEAF
TRBJ2-6 | TRBV12-3/TRBV12-4 | ASSPFSGANVLT
TRBJ2-7 | TRBV5-6 | ASSRGFHGDYEQY
TRBJ1-1 | TRBV7-2 | ASSYRLSMNTEAF
TRBJ1-2 | TRBV20-1 | SARDLGRGSSGYT
TRBJ2-7 | TRBV6-2/TRBV6-3 | ASSQRLAGPYEQY
TRBJ2-3 | TRBV11-2 | ASSLGLAGGPDTQY
TRBJ2-1 | TRBV7-2 | ASSSQIGLAGVPYNEQF
TRBJ1-2 | TRBV4-1 | ASSQEATGIGYGYT
TRBJ2-7 | TRBV5-4 | ASSWKAGPRGEQY
TRBJ2-3 | TRBV7-6 | ASSLARTSGGADTQY